The 23 T cell receptor beta chains given below trace back to one sample, sequenced in a study of T cells in localized non-small cell lung cancer. TCRdb keeps only in-frame clones here, not all; method: immunoSEQ multiplex PCR. Found here are about 33,000 clones, approximately 87% of them singletons; the top ten hold 4.1%. The specimen was peripheral blood, collected before any cancer treatment. The source is a man aged 40 to 69 with stage I lung adenocarcinoma.

The chain employs TRBV5-4 and TRBJ1-6; 9 nucleotides align to TRBD1. The CDR3 has 15 amino acids. The J segment lost 7 bases and the V segment lost 4 bases, leaving 6 bases of the junction unmatched. Germline V gene data show CDR1 as SGHNT and CDR2 as YYREEE (reference sequence). The CDR3 loop reads CASSTGQGLNSPLHF. CDR3 coding DNA: TGTGCCAGCAGCACGGGACAGGGCCTGAATTCACCCCTCCACTTT.

This sequence joins TRBV19 and TRBJ2-1, with 7 bases matching TRBD2. CDR3 size: 15 residues. J gave up 7 bases and V 0 bases, and 6 bases lay outside the gene matches. Germline V gives CDR1 LNHDA, CDR2 SQIVND (reference sequence). CDR3 DNA: TGTGCCAGTAGTATAGAGCGGGGAGGGTGGAATGAGCAGTTCTTC. Translating gives CASSIERGGWNEQFF.

The V and J genes are TRBV11-2 and TRBJ1-5; D ambiguous. Trimming took 2 bases from V and 7 from J, leaving 9 bases between them. The CDR3 consists of 13 residues. Looked up from germline, CDR1 is SGHAT and CDR2 is FQNNGV. The CDR3 spells CASSLLASQPQHF. The CDR3 nucleotides are TGTGCCAGCAGCTTACTGGCTAGCCAGCCCCAGCATTTT.

This chain uses TRBV27 with TRBJ2-3, with 10 positions matching TRBD2. CDR1 is MNHEY and CDR2 is SMNVEV in the germline V gene (reference sequence). J was trimmed by 2 bases and V by 8 bases; bases with no gene match: 10. CDR3 length: 16 amino acids. The CDR3: CASGSSGGSYTDTQYF. CDR3 nucleotide sequence: TGTGCCAGCGGTTCTAGCGGGGGATCCTACACAGATACGCAGTATTTT.

This CDR3 reads CSSRVGDRDCEQYF. The CDR3 DNA reads as TGCTCATCCAGAGTCGGGGACAGGGATTGTGAGCAGTACTTC. This rearrangement joins TRBV7-5 to TRBJ2-7; the table names TRBD1, a call not compared with the DNA. TRBV7-5 is a documented pseudogene. The CDR3 covers 14 residues.

This sequence joins TRBV9 and TRBJ1-1, with a possible D match to TRBD1 (5 bases). The length of the CDR3 is 13 residues. Germline V gene lookup returns CDR1 SGDLS and CDR2 YYNGEE. Trimming left V 0 bases short and J 7 bases short, with 10 bases between. The CDR3 nucleotides are TGTGCCAGCAGCGTAGGGGACCAATTTGAAGCTTTCTTT. Translated: CASSVGDQFEAFF.

The rearrangement uses TRBV5-4 and TRBJ1-1; D gene unclear. The CDR3 sequence is 14 residues long. Germline CDR1 reads SGHNT; CDR2 reads YYREEE (reference sequence). V lost 0 bases and J 0 bases, leaving 6 bases between the germline ends. CDR3 residues: CASSLGTVNTEAFF. The CDR3 bases are TGTGCCAGCAGCTTGGGGACGGTGAACACTGAAGCTTTCTTT.

This clone came up once. This chain links TRBV7-9 with TRBJ2-7; no clear D. This CDR3 spans 15 amino acids. CDR1 is SEHNR and CDR2 is FQNEAQ in the germline V gene (reference sequence). Trimming shortened V by 0 bases and J by 2 bases, and 11 bases separated the two germline ends. The CDR3 protein is CASSLASVLAYEQYF. The CDR3 nucleotides read TGTGCCAGCAGCTTAGCTTCGGTCTTGGCCTACGAGCAGTACTTC.

The chain has TRBV5-1 and TRBJ1-2, with no clear D. Germline values: CDR1 SGHRS, CDR2 YFSETQ. V was cut by 0 bases and J by 3 bases, with 6 bases left in between. CDR3 size: 13 residues. CDR3 in DNA: TGCGCCAGCAGCTTGGCTCCAGACTATGGCTACACCTTC. This sequence encodes CASSLAPDYGYTF.

The CDR3 loop is CAWSHTGAPGEKLFF. DNA of the CDR3: TGTGCCTGGAGTCATACCGGGGCCCCGGGTGAAAAACTGTTTTTT. This chain uses TRBV30 with TRBJ1-4, with D perhaps TRBD1 (5 bases). In germline, CDR1 is GTSNPN, CDR2 SVGIG (reference sequence). The V end was cut by 2 bases, the J end by 7 bases, with 17 bases between. The CDR3 covers 15 residues.

The chain couples TRBV2 to TRBJ2-5; D uncertain. With 6 bases removed from V and 3 bases from J, the gap between germline ends came to 5 bases. Germline V gene data show CDR1 as SNHLY and CDR2 as FYNNEI. This CDR3 region has 11 residues. CDR3 DNA: TGTGCCAGCAGGACGGAAGAGACCCAGTACTTC. Translating it yields CASRTEETQYF.

The chain couples TRBV5-4 to TRBJ1-1; D is unclear. With 0 bases removed from V and 3 bases from J, the gap between germline ends came to 12 bases. The CDR3 is 15 amino acids. CDR1 SGHNT and CDR2 YYREEE come from the germline V gene (reference sequence). CDR3 sequence (DNA): TGTGCCAGCAGCTTGGGTCCGCCCATGGACACTGAAGCTTTCTTT. Its translation is CASSLGPPMDTEAFF.

This chain joins TRBV15 and TRBJ2-3; TRBD2 agrees at 9 bases. Germline V gene data show CDR1 as LNHNV and CDR2 as YYDKDF (reference sequence). Unmatched junction bases numbered 7, after V lost 4 bases and J lost 2 bases. The CDR3 loop spans 16 amino acids. CDR3 sequence reads: CATSTRRGGVTDTQYF. As DNA, the CDR3 is TGTGCCACCAGCACCAGGCGGGGGGGCGTCACAGATACGCAGTATTTT.

The sample holds one count of this clone. The gene calls are TRBV6-6 and TRBJ2-7, with D hard to call. V was pared by 7 bases and J by 8 bases, with 12 bases between. Germline values: CDR1 MNHNY, CDR2 SVGAGI (reference sequence). The CDR3 is 11 residues long. The CDR3 here is CASKSGVQQYF. The CDR3 DNA reads as TGTGCCAGCAAAAGTGGGGTGCAGCAGTACTTC.

V gene TRBV6-5 combines with J gene TRBJ1-4; 10 bases match TRBD1. Trimming took 2 bases from V and 7 from J; bases not matched to a gene: 1. The CDR3 is 14 amino acids. CDR1 and CDR2 (germline): MNHEY, SVGAGI. The DNA for the CDR3 is TGTGCCAGCAGTTACGGGACAGGGGCTGAAAAACTGTTTTTT. Its protein product is CASSYGTGAEKLFF.

J is TRBJ1-1 and V is TRBV6-1, with TRBD1 identical over 7 bases. Germline CDR1 reads MNHNS; CDR2 reads SASEGT. This CDR3 has 16 residues. J lost 0 bases, V lost 3 bases, and 7 bases had no gene match. The CDR3, as DNA: TGTGCCAGCAGTGACAGGACAGGATCTTTGAACACTGAAGCTTTCTTT. This codes for CASSDRTGSLNTEAFF.

This chain uses TRBV13 with TRBJ1-2, with 11 positions matching TRBD1. V shed 5 bases, J shed 2 bases, and the junction held 4 bases outside the gene matches. Germline V lookup: CDR1 PRHDT, CDR2 FYEKMQ (reference sequence). CDR3 length: 15 residues. The CDR3, as DNA: TGTGCCAGCAGCACAGGACAGGGGGCAAACTATGGCTACACCTTC. Translating it yields CASSTGQGANYGYTF.

The chain joins TRBV5-5 to TRBJ2-7; TRBD1 matches 7 bases. V lost 5 bases, J lost 3 bases, and 14 bases stayed unmatched. The CDR3 is 16 amino acids. Germline V lookup: CDR1 SGHKS, CDR2 YYEKEE (reference sequence). CDR3 loop: CASSVALGQRLYEQYF. CDR3 sequence (DNA): TGTGCCAGCAGTGTGGCACTGGGACAGCGACTCTACGAGCAGTACTTC.

The chain combines TRBV5-1 with TRBJ2-5; no reliable D call. The ends were cut back, 4 bases at V and 2 bases at J, with 9 bases in the middle. This CDR3 has 13 residues. Looked up from germline, CDR1 is SGHRS and CDR2 is YFSETQ. CDR3 loop: CASSSWGQETQYF. The CDR3 region has the DNA TGCGCCAGCAGCAGCTGGGGACAAGAGACCCAGTACTTC.

The chain links TRBV12-5 to TRBJ1-6, with a tentative D call TRBD1 (5 bases). V dropped 1 base and J dropped 0 bases, with 10 bases sitting between them. Germline CDR1 LGHNT, CDR2 FRNRAP. This CDR3 has 17 residues. The CDR3 sequence is CASGLAPGPSYNSPLHF. The DNA for the CDR3 is TGTGCTAGTGGTTTGGCCCCAGGGCCCTCCTATAATTCACCCCTCCACTTT.

V usage is TRBV6-5 and J usage is TRBJ2-3; D may be TRBD1 (5 bases). The CDR3 contains 12 residues. Trimming took off 2 bases at V and 5 bases at J, with 5 bases between the two ends. Looked up from germline, CDR1 is MNHEY and CDR2 is SVGAGI. In DNA, the CDR3 is TGTGCCAGCAGTTACAGGGGAGATACGCAGTATTTT. This encodes CASSYRGDTQYF.

The chain joins TRBV18 to TRBJ1-1, with D maybe TRBD1 (5 bases). Between the trimmed V and J ends, which lost 0 bases and 6 bases, there was a span of 17 bases. This CDR3 has 16 amino acids. Germline loops: CDR1 KGHSH, CDR2 LQKENI. The CDR3 DNA follows: TGTGCCAGCTCACCACCGGAAGGGACCGCCTGGGCTGAAGCTTTCTTT. It specifies CASSPPEGTAWAEAFF.

The chain joins TRBV27 to TRBJ1-4; a possible D gene is TRBD1 (5 bases). V lost 5 bases and J 8 bases, leaving 18 bases between the germline ends. CDR3 length: 15 residues. Germline V gene data show CDR1 as MNHEY and CDR2 as SMNVEV (reference sequence). CDR3 region: CASSPSGTWGEKLFF. The CDR3 DNA follows: TGTGCCAGCAGTCCATCCGGGACCTGGGGAGAAAAACTGTTTTTT.